The 14 T cell receptor beta chains given below trace back to one sample, sequenced in a study of T cell repertoires in cytomegalovirus infection (dated by TCRdb to between 2019 and 2020). Instrument used: Illumina HiSeq 1500. TCRdb handled the public reads itself, with Q25 trimming in fastp and clone calling in MiXCR, and kept productive beta chains. All rows with the same CDR3 protein become a single entry with the most common DNA and genes. The sample contains more than 500,000 distinct CDR3 sequences, more than 15% of them found a single time. The ten biggest clones cover about 24% of the sample. Input material: CD8+ T cells from PBMCs. The receptors here all came from a human donor in good health (CMV status not recorded). Some clones in this sample may be carry-over from other donors' samples.

The sample holds many counts of this clonotype. V gene TRBV6-6 combines with J gene TRBJ1-5; D not certain. This CDR3 is built from 11 residues. Germline CDR1 MNHNY, CDR2 SVGAGI (reference sequence). V lost 5 bases and J lost 9, with 8 bases in between. CDR3 sequence: CASSGGGPQHF. The DNA of the CDR3 is TGTGCCAGCAGTGGAGGCGGGCCCCAGCATTTT.

The rearrangement joins TRBV20-1 to TRBJ1-5; 7 bases line up with TRBD1. The CDR3 is 14 amino acids. Germline CDR1 and CDR2: DFQATT and SNEGSKA (reference sequence). Trimming took 3 bases from V and 3 from J; bases not matched to a gene: 5. The CDR3 reads CSARPTGFNQPQHF. DNA of the CDR3: TGCAGTGCTAGGCCGACAGGGTTCAATCAGCCCCAGCATTTT.

The chain carries TRBV7-4 and TRBJ2-5; perhaps TRBD2 as D (7 bases). Germline V gene sequence: CDR1 SGHVT, CDR2 SQSDAQ. The CDR3 totals 16 residues. Trimming cost V 2 bases and J 4 bases, with 17 bases left between them. For the CDR3, the DNA is TGTGCCAGCAGCTTAATCGGGGAGGGAGGGGGAGAGACCCAGTACTTC. It yields the protein CASSLIGEGGGETQYF.

The genes are TRBV25-1 and TRBJ2-1; D unclear. Germline V CDR1 and CDR2: MGHDK, SYGVNS. V gave up 2 bases and J gave up 6 bases, with 17 bases separating them. The CDR3 has 16 amino acids. The CDR3 DNA reads as TGTGCCAGCAGTGAAAGAGAACTTACCCACCTCAATGAGCAGTTCTTC. It codes for CASSERELTHLNEQFF.

Regarding this clonotype: The junction differs from germline at one of its ends, possibly a read error. The genes are TRBV4-1 and TRBJ2-3; 12 bases are shared with TRBD2. Germline assignment: CDR1 MGHRA and CDR2 YSYEKL. This CDR3 has 16 amino acids. CDR3 in DNA: TGCGCAAGCAGCCCCCGACTAGCGGGGGTAACAGATACGCCGTATTTT. The encoded protein is CASSPRLAGVTDTPYF.

V gene TRBV29-1 combines with J gene TRBJ1-2; the D is unclear. From germline, CDR1 is SQVTM and CDR2 ANQGSEA. The CDR3 covers 17 residues. Trimming took 0 bases from V and 4 from J, leaving 21 bases between them. CDR3 bases: TGCAGCGTTGAAGATAGAATGTTGTCGTTAAAGACCTATGGCTACACCTTC. This encodes CSVEDRMLSLKTYGYTF.

This clonotype showed up just a few times. This chain uses TRBV12-3 or TRBV12-4 with TRBJ2-2; 8 nucleotides line up with TRBD1. The CDR3 contains 18 residues. V shed 4 bases, J shed 5 bases, and the junction held 15 bases outside the gene matches. CDR3 bases: TGTGCCAGCAGTTCCACTGGACAGGGATTGGGGTGGACCGGGGAGCTGTTTTTT. Its protein product is CASSSTGQGLGWTGELFF.

CDR3 coding DNA: TGTGCCAGCAGGACGGGACTTTCTAATGAGCAGTTCTTC. Translation: CASRTGLSNEQFF. This rearrangement joins TRBV27 to TRBJ2-1, with D maybe TRBD2 (6 bases). Germline CDR1 MNHEY, CDR2 SMNVEV (reference sequence). The CDR3 loop spans 13 amino acids. Trimming took off 6 bases at V and 7 bases at J, with 13 bases between the two ends.

The chain links TRBV14 to TRBJ1-6, with 9 bases identical to TRBD1. CDR3 length: 19 residues. In germline, CDR1 is SGHDN, CDR2 FVKESK. The V segment lost 1 base and the J segment 14 bases; nucleotides outside the gene matches: 21. CDR3 sequence: CASSQGIPRTGERNLALHF. The CDR3 DNA reads TGTGCCAGCAGCCAAGGCATCCCTCGGACAGGGGAAAGGAATTTGGCCCTCCACTTT.

The chain uses TRBV6-2 or TRBV6-3 and TRBJ2-1; 7 positions match TRBD1. CDR1 and CDR2 from the germline V gene are MNHEY and SVGEGT. Trimming removed 2 bases from V and 7 bases from J; junction bases left unmatched: 5. The CDR3 is 14 residues long. The DNA of the CDR3 is TGTGCCAGCAGTTACCCAGGGACAGCTAATGAGCAGTTCTTC. Encoded protein: CASSYPGTANEQFF.

At least ten counts were recorded for this clonotype. The rearrangement joins TRBV5-5 to TRBJ1-3, with 7 positions matching TRBD1. Looked up from germline, CDR1 is SGHKS and CDR2 is YYEKEE (reference sequence). This CDR3 region has 19 residues. With V trimmed by 1 base and J by 1 base, 14 bases remained unmatched. In nucleotides, the CDR3 is TGTGCCAGCAGCTTGTTATCTCAAACGGGGACAGCGTCTGGAAACACCATATATTTT. It translates to CASSLLSQTGTASGNTIYF.

This clonotype occurred a few times. The chain is built from TRBV12-3 or TRBV12-4 and TRBJ2-2; TRBD2 matches 9 bases. With 7 bases clipped from V and 7 bases from J, the junction kept 4 bases outside the gene matches. The CDR3 spans 13 residues. The CDR3 DNA is TGTGCCAGCATGGCGGGAGGGAACGGGGAGCTGTTTTTT. This sequence encodes CASMAGGNGELFF.

Ten or more counts support this clonotype. The chain employs TRBV28 and TRBJ2-7, with unresolved D. The CDR3 sequence is 14 residues long. Germline V lookup: CDR1 MDHEN, CDR2 SYDVKM. V shed 0 bases and J shed 7 bases, with 13 bases lying between them. The CDR3 sequence is CASSLWGESTEQYF. The CDR3 DNA is TGTGCCAGCAGTTTATGGGGCGAATCTACTGAGCAGTACTTC.

This clonotype has a handful of counts. V is TRBV6-5 and J is TRBJ1-5; no clear D gene. Per germline, CDR1 MNHEY and CDR2 SVGAGI. The CDR3 has 14 amino acids. V dropped 4 bases and J dropped 3 bases, with 10 bases sitting between them. The chain's CDR3 is CASSSSGVNQPQHF. The CDR3 bases are TGTGCCAGCAGTTCAAGTGGGGTCAATCAGCCCCAGCATTTT.